The 4 T cell receptor beta chains below all came from one sample that was sequenced in a study of human T cells and chemical hapten exposure. TCRdb re-derived calls from the RACE reads in MiXCR, one entry per CDR3 protein. The sample has tens of thousands of distinct CDR3 sequences, 13% seen once. Specified time point: patch test 3, about 24 weeks after DPC sensitization. Treatment denoted: therapeutic diphenylcyclopropenone sensitization with weekly scalp DPC. Here the sequenced sample was whole blood, taken in connection with sensitization to the hapten diphenylcyclopropenone (DPC). The source of these receptors is a woman aged 45 to 65 with alopecia areata. Some clones in this sample may be carry-over from other donors' samples.

This chain connects TRBV20-1 to TRBJ2-7, with no clear D. The CDR3 is 11 residues long. Germline CDR1 DFQATT, CDR2 SNEGSKA (reference sequence). V was shortened by 6 bases and J by 3 bases, with 9 bases between the two germline ends. CDR3 sequence reads: CSAPHGYEQYF. CDR3 in DNA: TGCAGTGCCCCTCACGGCTACGAGCAGTACTTC.

This clonotype was detected many times. V and J are TRBV15 and TRBJ2-5, with TRBD1 matching 9 bases. The V gene's germline CDR1 is LNHNV and CDR2 YYDKDF (reference sequence). The V gene end was trimmed by 3 bases and the J gene end by 5 bases; junction bases not matched to a gene: 1. This CDR3 has 13 residues. In DNA, the CDR3 is TGTGCCACCAGCAGGGGACAGGGTGAGACCCAGTACTTC. The encoded protein is CATSRGQGETQYF.

This clonotype has at least ten counts. This chain uses TRBV9 with TRBJ2-5; D might be TRBD1 or TRBD2, each matching 6 bases. The CDR3 is made up of 15 amino acids. CDR1 is SGDLS, CDR2 YYNGEE, per germline. V lost 10 bases and J lost 4, with 23 bases in between. The CDR3 DNA reads as TGTGCCGCGAAGGCCGGGGGCGCGGGCGGAGAGACCCAGTACTTC. This codes for CAAKAGGAGGETQYF.

This sequence joins TRBV12-3 or TRBV12-4 and TRBJ1-6; no clear D gene. This CDR3 comprises 12 residues. V lost 6 bases, J lost 4 bases, and 4 bases lay in between. CDR3 DNA: TGTGCCAGCAGCAAATATAATTCACCCCTCCACTTT. Translation gives CASSKYNSPLHF.